Presented here are 3 T cell receptor beta chains from one specimen sequenced in a study of T cell responses to AZD1222 COVID-19 vaccine. Sequencing used immunoSEQ multiplex PCR; TCRdb keeps in-frame clones, though not all of them. The table includes roughly 130,000 clones, around 85% detected once. The sample here was peripheral blood, taken on day 0 of AZD1222 vaccination. The origin of the receptors is an adult in good health.

V and J are TRBV19 and TRBJ1-1; D may be TRBD1 (5 bases). Germline V gene lookup returns CDR1 LNHDA and CDR2 SQIVND (reference sequence). Trimming removed 5 bases at V and 2 bases at J, with 9 bases between. This CDR3 has 13 amino acids. The CDR3 nucleotides are TGTGCCAGTAGTCGCAGGGAAAACACTGAAGCTTTCTTT. Translating gives CASSRRENTEAFF.

The rearrangement links TRBV24-1 to TRBJ2-3; 11 positions agree with TRBD2. Trimming took 1 base from V and 2 from J; bases not matched to a gene: 7. Germline V gene data show CDR1 as KGHDR and CDR2 as SFDVKD. The CDR3 spans 18 residues. In nucleotides, the CDR3 is TGTGCCACCAGTGATTTTAAGACTAGCGGGGTGAACACAGATACGCAGTATTTT. Its translation is CATSDFKTSGVNTDTQYF.

The rearrangement links TRBV11-2 to TRBJ2-3, with 7 bases that match TRBD2. The CDR3 is 15 residues long. The germline CDR1 and CDR2 sequences are SGHAT and FQNNGV. The J segment lost 6 bases and the V segment lost 2 bases, leaving 8 bases of the junction unmatched. The CDR3 nucleotides read TGTGCCAGCAGCTTATGGGGGGGGTTAGTCGATACGCAGTATTTT. Its translation: CASSLWGGLVDTQYF.